A single sample gave rise to the 15 T cell receptor beta chains below, sequenced in a study of post-analysis software for immune sequencing data. Their antigens remain unidentified. Unique-molecular-identifier-tagged TCR beta cDNA libraries were used. TCRdb fed the PCR reads into MiXCR, producing one record per CDR3 protein. The sample has roughly 800,000 distinct CDR3 sequences, roughly 27% seen once; the top ten hold under 0.7%. The study's findings and limits: In patients, TRBV5-6, TRBV5-1 and TRBV20-1 belonged to five TRBV segments found more frequently than in controls.

The specimen sequenced was blood. The receptors here all came from a girl aged 10-17 years with multiple sclerosis.

This clonotype showed up just a few times. This chain uses TRBV28 with TRBJ2-1; 10 bases fit TRBD2. Germline V gene lookup returns CDR1 MDHEN and CDR2 SYDVKM. V was pared by 10 bases and J by 4 bases, with 7 bases of the junction left unmatched. CDR3 length equals 14 residues. CDR3 region: CAINSGGRYNEQFF. Written as DNA, the CDR3 is TGTGCCATCAATAGCGGGGGGCGGTACAATGAGCAGTTCTTC.

The sample holds a few counts of this clonotype. The genes are TRBV15 and TRBJ2-5; D could derive from TRBD1 or TRBD2 (5 bases each). CDR1 and CDR2 (germline): LNHNV, YYDKDF (reference sequence). This CDR3 region has 15 residues. V lost 8 bases to trimming and J lost 2 bases, with 18 bases between them. CDR3 DNA: TGTGCCACCGCCGTCTCTTTGGGGGAGCAAGAGACCCAGTACTTC. It is translated as CATAVSLGEQETQYF. Filled out from reference TRBV15 and TRBJ2-5, the complete variable domain reads DAMVIQNPRYQVTQFGKPVTLSCSQTLNHNVMYWYQQKSSQAPKLLFHYYDKDFNNEADTPDNFQSRRPNTSFCFLDIRSPGLGDTAMYLCATAVSLGEQETQYFGPGTRLLVL.

This clonotype was detected only a few times. The V call is TRBV20-1, the J call TRBJ1-5; D possibly corresponds to TRBD1 (6 bases). V shed 5 bases and J shed 4 bases, with 15 bases lying between them. There are 14 residues in the CDR3. From germline, CDR1 is DFQATT and CDR2 SNEGSKA (reference sequence). CDR3 sequence reads: CSASPGQPNQPQHF. Here the CDR3 DNA reads TGCAGTGCTTCCCCGGGACAACCTAATCAGCCCCAGCATTTT.

The gene calls are TRBV6-6 and TRBJ1-5; 9 bases fit TRBD1. Germline V gives CDR1 MNHNY, CDR2 SVGAGI (reference sequence). The length of the CDR3 is 16 residues. V trimming: 2 bases; J trimming: 5 bases; junction bases outside the gene matches: 7. The CDR3 DNA reads as TGTGCCAGCAGTTACCCGGGACAGGGTGCATATCAGCCCCAGCATTTT. It translates to CASSYPGQGAYQPQHF.

This clonotype was seen a handful of times. The genes are TRBV5-1 and TRBJ1-1; 7 nucleotides agree with TRBD1. This CDR3 has 14 residues. Germline CDR1 reads SGHRS; CDR2 reads YFSETQ. Unmatched junction bases numbered 9, after V lost 4 bases and J lost 6 bases. CDR3 sequence (DNA): TGCGCCAGCAGCCCGCAGGGGGGTAGCGCTGAAGCTTTCTTT. Encoded protein: CASSPQGGSAEAFF. The whole variable domain, remainder taken from reference TRBV5-1 and TRBJ1-1, is KAGVTQTPRYLIKTRGQQVTLSCSPISGHRSVSWYQQTPGQGLQFLFEYFSETQRNKGNFPGRFSGRQFSNSRSEMNVSTLELGDSALYLCASSPQGGSAEAFFGQGTRLTVV.

This clonotype was detected only a few times. The V and J genes are TRBV4-1 and TRBJ2-5; D is unresolved. Germline V gene lookup returns CDR1 MGHRA and CDR2 YSYEKL. V lost 3 bases, J lost 11 bases, and 19 bases lay in between. The CDR3 spans 14 residues. CDR3 DNA: TGCGCCAGCAGCCAGGCCCGTAGGCCTGGAGAGCAGTACTTC. It codes for CASSQARRPGEQYF.

The gene calls are TRBV9 and TRBJ2-1; TRBD2 agrees at 11 bases. After removal of 3 bases from V and 2 bases from J, the junction contained 7 bases not matched to a gene. CDR1 and CDR2 (germline): SGDLS, YYNGEE. CDR3 length: 17 amino acids. CDR3 nucleotide sequence: TGTGCCAGCAGCGGATCACTAGCGGGGGCCGCCTACAATGAGCAGTTCTTC. Its protein product is CASSGSLAGAAYNEQFF.

This chain joins TRBV6-6 and TRBJ2-1; 7 positions agree with TRBD2. In germline, CDR1 is MNHNY, CDR2 SVGAGI (reference sequence). This CDR3 has 14 residues. The V gene end was trimmed by 7 bases and the J gene end by 3 bases; junction bases not matched to a gene: 6. In DNA, the CDR3 is TGTGCCAGCAATCTGGCGGGAGTCTACAATGAGCAGTTCTTC. Protein sequence: CASNLAGVYNEQFF.

This clonotype was observed a handful of times. The chain links TRBV11-2 to TRBJ2-3; D might be TRBD2 (5 bases). The CDR3 totals 15 residues. V gave up 5 bases and J gave up 1 base, with 13 bases separating them. Germline lookup yields CDR1 SGHAT and CDR2 FQNNGV. CDR3 sequence (DNA): TGTGCCAGCAGCCCCCGGGCAGCGGGCACAGATACGCAGTATTTT. Translating gives CASSPRAAGTDTQYF.

In this sample, this clonotype turned up a few times. The chain carries TRBV29-1 and TRBJ1-4; D perhaps matches TRBD1 (6 bases). The CDR3 has 13 amino acids. The germline CDR1 and CDR2 sequences are SQVTM and ANQGSEA. Trimming took 2 bases from V and 7 from J, leaving 11 bases between them. CDR3 nucleotide sequence: TGCAGCGTTGAATCAGGGGTGGGTGAAAAACTGTTTTTT. The encoded protein is CSVESGVGEKLFF.

The J gene is TRBJ2-5, the V gene TRBV7-2; 12 bases fit TRBD1. Germline loops: CDR1 SGHTA, CDR2 FQGNSA. Trimming at V came to 1 base and at J to 5 bases, leaving 5 bases not matched to a gene. The CDR3 runs 16 residues. The DNA of the CDR3 is TGTGCCAGCAGCTTAGGGGACAGGGGGCGCGGGGAGACCCAGTACTTC. Translated: CASSLGDRGRGETQYF.

This sequence joins TRBV29-1 and TRBJ2-7, with D perhaps matching TRBD1 (6 bases). The J call may be mistaken, given a closer DNA end match to TRBJ2-5. Germline values: CDR1 SQVTM, CDR2 ANQGSEA. The CDR3 has 12 amino acids. The CDR3 is CSVEPRGETQYF. The DNA for the CDR3 is TGCAGCGTTGAACCCAGGGGTGAGACCCAGTACTTC.

The chain links TRBV12-3 or TRBV12-4 to TRBJ2-5; 7 nucleotides match TRBD1. Near its end, the DNA agrees better with TRBJ2-7, so the J call may be wrong. CDR3 size: 12 residues. The CDR3 DNA follows: TGTGCCAGCAGTACCCACAGGGGCGAGCAGTACTTC. Amino acids: CASSTHRGEQYF.

This clonotype was counted between two and nine times. The chain joins TRBV7-2 to TRBJ1-6; 7 nucleotides match TRBD1. Germline V lookup: CDR1 SGHTA, CDR2 FQGNSA. The CDR3 consists of 17 residues. Unmatched junction bases numbered 12, after V lost 0 bases and J lost 10 bases. CDR3 sequence: CASSLAPSSGGNSPLHF. CDR3 nucleotides: TGTGCCAGCAGCTTAGCGCCGTCGTCAGGGGGTAACTCACCCCTCCACTTT.

A single count supports this clonotype. The chain recombines TRBV5-6 with TRBJ1-4; D call uncertain. This CDR3 is 14 amino acids long. V was trimmed by 1 base and J by 8 bases, leaving 12 bases between them. CDR1 and CDR2 from the germline V gene are SGHDT and YYEEEE. The CDR3 here is CASSLRRVSEKLFF. CDR3 nucleotide sequence: TGTGCCAGCAGCTTGCGGCGAGTGAGCGAAAAACTGTTTTTT.